These T cell receptor beta chains were read from a single sample in a study of blood T cell repertoires in COVID-19. The assay was immunoSEQ multiplex PCR, and TCRdb's table has in-frame clones only and misses some. The sample lists tens of thousands of clones; 65% to 90% were seen once. The sequenced material came from peripheral blood. The receptors originated from a man between 50 and 59 years old with active COVID-19. Both conserved end residues are part of each CDR3. The order of the fields is V gene, clone size, J gene, CDR3 protein. Size tells how often a clone was seen (once, few, many) or the class of an expanded clone, and some rows leave it out.

V gene: TRBV19
clone size: .
J gene: TRBJ2-2
CDR3 protein: CASTIGASGTGELFF

V gene: TRBV6-2/TRBV6-3
clone size: once
J gene: TRBJ1-1
CDR3 protein: CASSSRGRRTEAFF

V gene: TRBV6-4
clone size: .
J gene: TRBJ2-1
CDR3 protein: CASSELLLAGSSYNEQFF

V gene: TRBV13
clone size: few
J gene: TRBJ2-1
CDR3 protein: CASSPDSTSGGLNEQFF

V gene: TRBV18
clone size: .
J gene: TRBJ2-1
CDR3 protein: CASSPTLGLAGSNEQFF

V gene: TRBV5-4
clone size: .
J gene: TRBJ2-3
CDR3 protein: CASSSGLAGGRTDTQYF

V gene: TRBV19
clone size: .
J gene: TRBJ1-1
CDR3 protein: CATDTRRGVLTEAFF

V gene: TRBV5-4
clone size: .
J gene: TRBJ2-1
CDR3 protein: CASSARGRGTFSSYNEQFF

V gene: TRBV5-6
clone size: few
J gene: TRBJ1-2
CDR3 protein: CASSIGLSYGYTF

V gene: TRBV12-3/TRBV12-4
clone size: .
J gene: TRBJ2-7
CDR3 protein: CASMGRGLDEQYF

V gene: TRBV15
clone size: .
J gene: TRBJ1-3
CDR3 protein: CATSGTGTPRGNTIYF

V gene: TRBV15
clone size: .
J gene: TRBJ2-1
CDR3 protein: CATSSKTGGEDNEQFF

V gene: TRBV7-2
clone size: .
J gene: TRBJ2-3
CDR3 protein: CASSPYRGNTDTQYF

V gene: TRBV5-1
clone size: .
J gene: TRBJ2-3
CDR3 protein: CASSLGLAGGPGTDTQYF

V gene: TRBV7-2
clone size: .
J gene: TRBJ2-5
CDR3 protein: CASSLGGGNQETQYF

V gene: TRBV5-6
clone size: .
J gene: TRBJ1-6
CDR3 protein: CASSLAWGSNNSPLHF

V gene: TRBV19
clone size: .
J gene: TRBJ1-5
CDR3 protein: CASIMGRNDQPQHF

V gene: TRBV7-9
clone size: few
J gene: TRBJ1-1
CDR3 protein: CASSLSYGTANTEAFF

V gene: TRBV4-3
clone size: .
J gene: TRBJ2-5
CDR3 protein: CASSRTRTSGGMWETQYF

V gene: TRBV3-1/TRBV3-2
clone size: .
J gene: TRBJ2-1
CDR3 protein: CASSQDGGAPSSYNEQFF

V gene: TRBV28
clone size: once
J gene: TRBJ1-2
CDR3 protein: CASSEADSDYGYTF

V gene: TRBV6-1
clone size: .
J gene: TRBJ2-7
CDR3 protein: CASSEGQRVQYF

V gene: TRBV5-1
clone size: .
J gene: TRBJ2-1
CDR3 protein: CASSLSGGPGEQFF

V gene: TRBV18
clone size: .
J gene: TRBJ1-1
CDR3 protein: CASSPQGWNTEAFF

V gene: TRBV7-9
clone size: .
J gene: TRBJ1-1
CDR3 protein: CASRPGGTEAFF

V gene: TRBV19
clone size: .
J gene: TRBJ2-1
CDR3 protein: CASSNQYSYNEQFF

V gene: TRBV15
clone size: .
J gene: TRBJ2-5
CDR3 protein: CATSRVPAEETQYF

V gene: TRBV25-1
clone size: .
J gene: TRBJ1-1
CDR3 protein: CASSAMDLEVGTEAFF

V gene: TRBV27
clone size: .
J gene: TRBJ1-2
CDR3 protein: CASSPLAGTYYGYTF